This T cell receptor (beta chain) stems from a study of T cell responses to AZD1222 COVID-19 vaccine (dated by TCRdb to 2020 to 2023). Background on the whole study: AZD1222 recipients whose second dose came at about 4 weeks and those whose second dose came at about 12 weeks were combined into one group, since spike-specific TCR depth and breadth did not differ between the two schedules. A total of 233 trial participants underwent TCR sequencing, of whom about 200 received two doses of AZD1222 and about 25 received two doses of the MenACWY control vaccine. Enrollment into the trials was organized by age into subgroups of 18-55, 56-69 and 70-plus years, and those subgroups contained around 150, 28 and 57 TCR-sequenced participants, respectively.

Concerning this clone: Its antigen specificity is not known. No base quality information exists; no much larger clone differs at one position.

The CDR3 regions of human TCRbeta chains were analyzed by immunosequencing. The authors processed their data as follows. TCRs in the repertoires were compared against a reference library of SARS-CoV-2-specific TCRs that had been generated with the MIRA antigen-specificity platform. Breadth meant the fraction of unique TCRs that were SARS-CoV-2-associated, whereas depth meant the fraction of total T cells that were SARS-CoV-2-associated. Using the MIRA data, each spike-specific TCR was mapped to the spike region that the TCR reacts to and placed in a CD4 or CD8 class. Log10-transformed breadth and depth values were compared by one-way ANOVA with Sidak's multiple comparisons tests. Imported from immuneACCESS, the table was reduced by TCRdb to in-frame sequences with V and J called. These copies leave out some clones; in studies compared against another copy, an unresolved V gene accounts for under half, and the cause of the remainder is not known. V, J and clone size were drawn from that table, and D and trimming were deduced from the DNA. A total of roughly 100,000 clones appear in this sample, roughly 90% of them only once. Jointly, the top ten make up about 2.7% of the sample.

Sample time point, as interpreted from the label and publication: baseline before first vaccination. Vaccinee samples were obtained from the UK trials COV001 and COV002, which included a single-blind randomized controlled phase 2/3 trial of AZD1222 (ChAdOx1 nCoV-19) in healthy adults. Trial participant PBMC samples were collected at day 0 and day 28 after the second dose for TCRbeta chain sequencing. Compared with germline, V lacks 5 bases and J lacks 3 bases; bases without a gene match: 6. CDR1 and CDR2 are read off the germline V gene (reference sequence) as SGHKS and YYEKEE. Including the terminal cysteine and phenylalanine, the CDR3 comprises 14 residues. The kept DNA is CDR3 alone, 42 bases in frame from the first base. Overall results and qualifications from the work: After two AZD1222 doses, spike-specific TCR breadth and depth were significantly higher than at day 0 and than in MenACWY recipients. Reportedly, close to half of the unique spike-specific TCRs recognized epitopes lying outside the regions that are mutated in the B.1.351 and B.1.1.7 variants. Vaccine-associated CD4 TCRs spanned the whole spike protein, with dominant responses in regions 160-218 and 743-854. Because no day 14 peak-response samples were available, the repertoires could be characterized only after the peak T cell response. Most participants were white British and females outnumbered males, and the authors suggested that clonal diversity may have been underestimated. The 56-69-year group was small, and its depth increase did not reach significance, likely because of low power. Conclusions about previously exposed vaccinees are limited because only five to seven AZD1222 recipients were SARS-CoV-2 seropositive at baseline.

The sequence links TRBV5-5 to TRBJ1-2, with 8 junctional bases fitting TRBD1. The specimen comprised peripheral blood, sampled on day 0 of AZD1222 vaccination. The TCR sequence derives from an adult in good health. In nucleotide form, the sequence is TGTGCCAGCAGACGGTTACAGGGGGACTATGGCTACACCTTC. Its translation is CASRRLQGDYGYTF.